What follows are 20 T cell receptor beta chains derived from one specimen sequenced in a study of blood T cells in healthy people across ages. Through a sample-barcoded 5' primer and a J-beta primer mix, a second PCR was run for roughly 7 to 12 cycles. A single record per CDR3 protein comes from TCRdb applying MiXCR to the 5' RACE reads. The sample carries fewer than 650,000 distinct CDR3 sequences, roughly a quarter recorded once. The sample was also linked to a second study, of T cells of mothers and their children.

Sequencing was carried out using blood. The receptors come from a boy aged 2-9 years in good health.

This clonotype was detected only a few times. The chain is built from TRBV18 and TRBJ2-7; no clear D gene. This CDR3 is built from 12 residues. Germline loops: CDR1 KGHSH, CDR2 LQKENI. Trimming removed 5 bases from V and 6 bases from J, with 11 bases in between. CDR3 sequence (DNA): TGTGCCAGCTCAACGGGTCTGAGCGAGCAGTACTTC. Encoded protein: CASSTGLSEQYF.

This clonotype has a handful of counts. This rearrangement joins TRBV20-1 to TRBJ2-3; possibly TRBD1 or TRBD2 for D (5 bases each). CDR1 DFQATT and CDR2 SNEGSKA come from the germline V gene (reference sequence). This CDR3 spans 15 amino acids. CDR3 protein: CSTKTGHYSTDTQYF. The CDR3 DNA reads TGCAGCACAAAGACGGGGCATTATAGCACAGATACGCAGTATTTT.

This clonotype turned up a few times. The chain uses TRBV6-2 or TRBV6-3 and TRBJ2-7; 8 nucleotides align to TRBD2. Trimming at V came to 0 bases and at J to 3 bases, leaving 7 bases not matched to a gene. The CDR3 consists of 16 residues. Germline loops: CDR1 MNHEY, CDR2 SVGEGT. CDR3 residues: CASSYSIPAGDYEQYF. CDR3 nucleotide sequence: TGTGCCAGCAGTTACTCGATACCAGCGGGGGACTACGAGCAGTACTTC.

This chain links TRBV4-3 with TRBJ2-3; D gene uncertain. CDR1 and CDR2 (germline): LGHNA, YSLEER. V lost 4 bases, J lost 3 bases, and 8 bases lay in between. The CDR3 runs 13 residues. For the CDR3, the DNA is TGCGCCAGCAGCCGGGCAGAAACAGATACGCAGTATTTT. Residues: CASSRAETDTQYF.

Comments on this clonotype: A read error may produce the germline difference seen at one junction end. The chain couples TRBV15 to TRBJ2-7; D may be TRBD1 (5 bases). Germline loops: CDR1 LNHNV, CDR2 YYDKDF (reference sequence). The CDR3 runs to 15 residues. The CDR3 nucleotides are TGTGCCACCAGCAGAGAGTCAAAGGGGTTCTACGGGCAGTACTTC. Its translation is CATSRESKGFYGQYF.

This clonotype has more than one count but fewer than ten. This chain links TRBV24-1 with TRBJ2-7; no firm D call. Trimming stripped 9 bases from V and 3 bases from J, with 8 bases between. The CDR3 has 11 residues. In germline, CDR1 is KGHDR, CDR2 SFDVKD. The DNA of the CDR3 is TGTGCCACCGAAGATTACTACGAGCAGTACTTC. Translation gives CATEDYYEQYF.

This chain connects TRBV7-6 to TRBJ2-5; D possibly corresponds to TRBD2 (6 bases). V gave up 3 bases and J gave up 0 bases, with 14 bases separating them. The CDR3 contains 16 residues. Germline values: CDR1 SGHVS, CDR2 FNYEAQ. The CDR3 DNA reads TGTGCCAGCAGCTTGGGCTTCTTAGCGGACCAAGAGACCCAGTACTTC. Its translation is CASSLGFLADQETQYF.

The chain carries TRBV7-2 and TRBJ1-6; D gene ambiguous. Trimming took 0 bases from V and 9 from J, leaving 0 bases between them. The V gene's germline CDR1 is SGHTA and CDR2 FQGNSA. The CDR3 runs to 11 residues. CDR3 sequence: CASSLASPLHF. In DNA form, the CDR3 reads TGTGCCAGCAGCTTAGCTTCACCCCTCCACTTT.

The chain recombines TRBV7-9 with TRBJ1-1; possible D gene TRBD1, 5 bases. The CDR3 totals 12 residues. The V end lost 4 bases, the J end lost 8 bases, and 11 bases lay between the germline ends. Germline V CDR1 and CDR2: SEHNR, FQNEAQ (reference sequence). CDR3 sequence reads: CASSSGELEAFF. For the CDR3, the DNA is TGTGCCAGCAGCTCGGGGGAGCTAGAAGCTTTCTTT.

The chain combines TRBV7-9 with TRBJ2-4, with 8 positions matching TRBD2. The CDR3 loop spans 12 amino acids. Per germline, CDR1 SEHNR and CDR2 FQNEAQ (reference sequence). V was pared by 5 bases and J by 13 bases, with 7 bases of the junction left unmatched. CDR3 DNA sequence: TGTGCCAGCAGCCCCGGGACTAGGACACAGTACTTC. Protein sequence: CASSPGTRTQYF.

The gene calls are TRBV28 and TRBJ2-7; D gene ambiguous. Germline loops: CDR1 MDHEN, CDR2 SYDVKM. The length of the CDR3 is 14 residues. V shed 4 bases and J shed 2 bases, with 12 bases lying between them. The CDR3 is CASSSVVGTYEQYF. The CDR3 DNA reads TGTGCCAGCAGTTCGGTGGTCGGTACCTACGAGCAGTACTTC.

The genes are TRBV15 and TRBJ2-1, with D tentatively TRBD1 (5 bases). Judging by the DNA end, TRBJ2-5 fits better; the J call may be wrong. The CDR3 totals 16 residues. Germline CDR1 is LNHNV and CDR2 is YYDKDF (reference sequence). The CDR3 DNA is TGTGCCACCAGCAGAGATCCTTCAGGGCGGCGGGAGACCCAGTACTTC. Amino acid sequence: CATSRDPSGRRETQYF.

There are a few counts of this clonotype. The V gene is TRBV4-3, the J gene TRBJ2-3; no firm D call. The CDR3 has 15 amino acids. The germline CDR1 and CDR2 sequences are LGHNA and YSLEER. V lost 0 bases and J lost 1, with 8 bases in between. The CDR3 spells CASSQDRPRTDTQYF. Written as DNA, the CDR3 is TGCGCCAGCAGCCAAGATCGCCCACGCACAGATACGCAGTATTTT.

The V gene is TRBV3-1, the J gene TRBJ1-2; a weak D match, TRBD1 (5 bases). Germline CDR1 and CDR2: LGHDT and YNNKEL (reference sequence). The V end lost 5 bases, the J end lost 8 bases, and 18 bases lay between the germline ends. CDR3 size: 14 residues. The CDR3 is CASSYYQGRRGYTF. DNA for the CDR3: TGTGCCAGCAGCTACTATCAGGGACGCCGCGGCTACACCTTC.

The chain joins TRBV15 to TRBJ1-5, with a weak D call TRBD1 (5 bases). The germline V gene encodes CDR1 LNHNV and CDR2 YYDKDF (reference sequence). V was pared by 8 bases and J by 1 base, with 9 bases between. The length of the CDR3 is 13 residues. DNA of the CDR3: TGTGCCACCGGGGCTTCAAGCAATCAGCCCCAGCATTTT. It codes for CATGASSNQPQHF.

The rearrangement joins TRBV4-2 to TRBJ2-3; the D is unclear. The germline V and J ends were trimmed by 2 bases and 1 base, with 13 bases remaining between them. Germline lookup yields CDR1 LGHNA and CDR2 YNFKEQ. This CDR3 is built from 16 residues. CDR3 in DNA: TGTGCCAGCAGCCAAACGGATAGATTGGGCACAGATACGCAGTATTTT. It yields the protein CASSQTDRLGTDTQYF.

V is TRBV10-3 and J is TRBJ2-5; D is unclear. Germline V CDR1 and CDR2: ENHRY, SYGVKD. There are 13 residues in the CDR3. The V and J ends lost 6 bases and 3 bases respectively, with 11 bases between them. The CDR3 is CAIRTLAEETQYF. DNA of the CDR3: TGTGCCATCAGGACCTTAGCAGAAGAGACCCAGTACTTC.

J is TRBJ2-7 and V is TRBV12-3 or TRBV12-4, with 15 bases lining up with TRBD2. The last part of the DNA fits TRBJ2-1 better; the J call may be wrong. This CDR3 has 15 residues. The CDR3 region has the DNA TGTGCCAGCAGGGGGACTAGCGGGAGGTTATATGAGCAGTTCTTC. It is translated as CASRGTSGRLYEQFF.

Only a few counts were recorded for this clonotype. This sequence joins TRBV19 and TRBJ2-1, with 8 bases lining up with TRBD2. The CDR3 length is 15 residues. V shed 3 bases, J shed 2 bases, and the junction held 3 bases outside the gene matches. Germline V gene lookup returns CDR1 LNHDA and CDR2 SQIVND (reference sequence). CDR3 sequence: CASSIDGRAYNEQFF. In nucleotides, the CDR3 is TGTGCCAGTAGTATCGACGGGAGGGCCTACAATGAGCAGTTCTTC.

In its sample, this clonotype was seen a few times. A junction boundary mismatches the germline segment, possibly from a read error. The V gene is TRBV20-1, the J gene TRBJ2-7; D assignment may be TRBD1 or TRBD2 (5 bases each). The germline CDR1 and CDR2 sequences are DFQATT and SNEGSKA (reference sequence). CDR3 length: 14 residues. The CDR3, as DNA: TGCAGCGCTAGCCTTTCAAGCAGGGCCGACGAGCAGTACTTC. Amino acids: CSASLSSRADEQYF.